Below, 20 T cell receptor beta chains from the same sample are listed, as sequenced in a study of T-cell reconstitution after alpha-beta-depleted transplantation in children. Researchers prepared the TCRbeta library using unique molecular identifiers, the study reports. Via MiXCR, TCRdb re-called the PCR reads, giving one row per CDR3 protein. The sample records 480,000 or so distinct CDR3 sequences, about 10% being singletons. Material: PBMCs, obtained before TCRalphabeta/CD19-depleted stem cell transplant. The receptors stem from a child aged 2-15 years with inherited bone marrow failure, due to receive a stem cell transplant.

V is TRBV11-2 and J is TRBJ2-5; TRBD2 might be the D (5 bases). CDR1 and CDR2 from the germline V gene are SGHAT and FQNNGV. The ends were cut back, 4 bases at V and 4 bases at J, with 16 bases in the middle. The CDR3 is made up of 15 amino acids. The CDR3 sequence is CASSSPRGRIETQYF. CDR3 nucleotide sequence: TGTGCCAGCAGCTCTCCCCGGGGTAGGATAGAGACCCAGTACTTC.

This clonotype was detected many times. The chain employs TRBV12-3 or TRBV12-4 and TRBJ1-5; maybe TRBD1 (6 bases). CDR3 length: 14 residues. The V end was cut by 5 bases, the J end by 5 bases, with 13 bases between. The CDR3, as DNA: TGTGCCAGCAGTCCCTACAGGGTCTATCAGCCCCAGCATTTT. It specifies CASSPYRVYQPQHF.

V usage is TRBV20-1 and J usage is TRBJ2-1; no definite D call. The CDR3 has 15 amino acids. Trimming removed 3 bases from V and 2 bases from J, with 14 bases in between. Per germline, CDR1 DFQATT and CDR2 SNEGSKA (reference sequence). The CDR3 loop reads CSARAGLVPYNEQFF. CDR3 in DNA: TGCAGTGCTAGGGCCGGGCTAGTCCCCTACAATGAGCAGTTCTTC.

The chain is built from TRBV10-3 and TRBJ2-5, with 7 bases identical to TRBD1. The CDR3 extends over 15 amino acids. V shed 3 bases, J shed 7 bases, and the junction held 11 bases outside the gene matches. CDR1 ENHRY and CDR2 SYGVKD come from the germline V gene. The CDR3 DNA reads as TGTGCCATCAGTGAAGGACAGGCCCGGAGCGGGACCCAGTACTTC. This encodes CAISEGQARSGTQYF.

This chain connects TRBV7-6 to TRBJ2-1; D is undetermined. The CDR3 spans 15 residues. Trimming removed 5 bases at V and 5 bases at J, with 16 bases between. Germline CDR1 and CDR2: SGHVS and FNYEAQ. CDR3 region: CASSPTIGRDNEQFF. The DNA of the CDR3 is TGTGCCAGCAGCCCGACCATAGGACGCGACAATGAGCAGTTCTTC.

This clonotype was found many times. The rearrangement links TRBV7-9 to TRBJ2-7; no clear D. In germline, CDR1 is SEHNR, CDR2 FQNEAQ (reference sequence). The CDR3 is 15 amino acids. Deletions cut 2 bases from V and 6 bases from J, with 17 bases between. The CDR3 sequence is CASSLINPQQGEQYF. For the CDR3, the DNA is TGTGCCAGCAGCTTAATTAACCCACAGCAAGGCGAGCAGTACTTC.

The table lists this clonotype with a few counts. The chain is built from TRBV12-3 or TRBV12-4 and TRBJ1-1; 9 bases match TRBD1. Trimming at V came to 6 bases and at J to 4 bases, leaving 12 bases not matched to a gene. The CDR3 runs 16 residues. CDR3 nucleotides: TGTGCCAGCAGCTTGTTACGCACAGGGGGCGGCACTGAAGCTTTCTTT. Its protein is CASSLLRTGGGTEAFF.

The chain links TRBV5-1 to TRBJ2-1, with D perhaps matching TRBD2 (7 bases). This CDR3 comprises 16 residues. The germline gives CDR1 SGHRS, CDR2 YFSETQ. V was pared by 4 bases and J by 1 base, with 15 bases between. In DNA form, the CDR3 reads TGCGCCAGCAGCCGCGAGGGGGGGGTTTCCTACAATGAGCAGTTCTTC. It specifies CASSREGGVSYNEQFF.

There are many counts of this clonotype. The chain couples TRBV12-3 or TRBV12-4 to TRBJ2-7; the D is unclear. Trimming pared 6 bases from V and 6 bases from J, leaving 15 bases between. The CDR3 length is 13 residues. The CDR3: CASSLTAHGEQYF. The CDR3 DNA follows: TGTGCCAGCAGCCTGACGGCCCACGGCGAGCAGTACTTC.

This clonotype was counted many times. The V and J genes are TRBV12-3 or TRBV12-4 and TRBJ2-3; 7 bases are shared with TRBD2. There are 15 residues in the CDR3. V lost 4 bases, J lost 8 bases, and 12 bases stayed unmatched. CDR3 DNA sequence: TGTGCCAGCAGTTCCCCAGGACTAGACCCTTCTACGCAGTATTTT. Protein sequence: CASSSPGLDPSTQYF.

This clonotype has at least ten counts. V and J are TRBV29-1 and TRBJ2-5; 7 bases map to TRBD2. The germline CDR1 and CDR2 sequences are SQVTM and ANQGSEA. This CDR3 region has 12 residues. With 7 bases clipped from V and 5 bases from J, the junction kept 7 bases outside the gene matches. CDR3 amino acids: CSAAAAGETQYF. CDR3 sequence (DNA): TGCAGCGCCGCCGCAGCGGGGGAGACCCAGTACTTC.

This clonotype has only a few counts. This chain links TRBV28 with TRBJ2-2; TRBD2 might be the D (5 bases). The CDR3 is made up of 14 amino acids. Trimming cost V 1 base and J 6 bases, with 9 bases left between them. CDR1 is MDHEN and CDR2 is SYDVKM in the germline V gene. The CDR3 is CASSLLRGSGELFF. The CDR3 DNA reads TGTGCCAGCAGTTTATTACGGGGTTCCGGGGAGCTGTTTTTT. The full variable domain, in which reference TRBV28 and TRBJ2-2 provide the parts outside the CDR3, is DVKVTQSSRYLVKRTGEKVFLECVQDMDHENMFWYRQDPGLGLRLIYFSYDVKMKEKGDIPEGYSVSREKKERFSLILESASTNQTSMYLCASSLLRGSGELFFGEGSRLTVL.

This clonotype was picked up many times. This chain links TRBV12-3 or TRBV12-4 with TRBJ2-4; TRBD1 aligns across 9 bases. V lost 5 bases and J lost 1; bases outside the gene matches: 9. The CDR3 is made up of 17 amino acids. In nucleotides, the CDR3 is TGTGCCAGCAGTAAGACGGGACAGGGAATGGCCAAAAACATTCAGTACTTC. Translating gives CASSKTGQGMAKNIQYF.

This clonotype was detected many times. The V call is TRBV7-9, the J call TRBJ1-2; D is undetermined. Per the germline V gene, CDR1 is SEHNR and CDR2 is FQNEAQ (reference sequence). The V end was cut by 6 bases, the J end by 4 bases, with 15 bases between. CDR3 length equals 14 residues. In nucleotides, the CDR3 is TGTGCCAGCAGTAGCCCGGCCCGCGGCTATGGCTACACCTTC. It specifies CASSSPARGYGYTF.

This clonotype was found many times. The chain combines TRBV12-3 or TRBV12-4 with TRBJ2-1, with 8 bases that match TRBD1. The CDR3 totals 16 residues. V lost 5 bases, J lost 6 bases, and 12 bases stayed unmatched. The CDR3 region is CASSRNQGAFTNEQFF. Written as DNA, the CDR3 is TGTGCCAGCAGTCGTAACCAGGGGGCTTTTACCAATGAGCAGTTCTTC.

A remark on this clonotype: A much larger clone sits a single nucleotide away, making a read error possible. V is TRBV12-3 or TRBV12-4 and J is TRBJ2-7; D is perhaps TRBD2 (6 bases). The CDR3 consists of 14 residues. As DNA, the CDR3 is TGTGCCAGCAGCCTCGGGGGACTGTTCTACAAGCAGTACTTC. Protein sequence: CASSLGGLFYKQYF.

This clonotype has only a few counts. The chain carries TRBV28 and TRBJ1-1; tentative D call: TRBD1 (6 bases). V gave up 6 bases and J gave up 1 base, with 15 bases separating them. CDR1 is MDHEN and CDR2 is SYDVKM in the germline V gene. This CDR3 contains 15 residues. The CDR3 DNA reads TGTGCCAGCAGCCACTGGAGGGGGAGGAACACTGAAGCTTTCTTT. This sequence encodes CASSHWRGRNTEAFF.

The chain employs TRBV20-1 and TRBJ1-2, with TRBD1 matching over 7 bases. Germline V gene data show CDR1 as DFQATT and CDR2 as SNEGSKA (reference sequence). This CDR3 is built from 13 residues. With V trimmed by 6 bases and J by 3 bases, 7 bases remained unmatched. CDR3 sequence (DNA): TGCAGTGCCAAGACAGGGAGGCACTATGGCTACACCTTC. Translating it yields CSAKTGRHYGYTF.

Notes on this clonotype: Being one base from a much bigger clone, this may be a read error. The rearrangement joins TRBV5-8 to TRBJ1-1; TRBD1 agrees at 7 bases. CDR1 SGHTS and CDR2 YDEGEE come from the germline V gene. CDR3 length: 17 amino acids. The junction had 10 bases not matched to a gene; V was cut back by 0 bases and J by 2 bases. The CDR3 here is CASSLVTAAGGNTEAFF. CDR3 sequence (DNA): TGTGCCAGCAGCTTGGTCACGGCGGCAGGGGGAAACACTGAAGCTTTCTTT.

This clonotype was counted at least ten times. The chain is built from TRBV7-9 and TRBJ1-1, with D unclear. Trimming cost V 5 bases and J 0 bases, with 13 bases left between them. This CDR3 contains 15 residues. Germline V gene lookup returns CDR1 SEHNR and CDR2 FQNEAQ (reference sequence). This CDR3 is CASSLPGRLNTEAFF. CDR3 bases: TGTGCCAGCAGCCTACCCGGGCGGCTGAACACTGAAGCTTTCTTT.